These 28 T cell receptor beta chains share one sample of origin, sequenced in a study of cytomegalovirus exposure and HLA in healthy donors. Vbeta (60) and Jbeta (13) primers were used in the PCR. Sequencing used immunoSEQ multiplex PCR; TCRdb keeps in-frame clones, though not all of them. This table holds approximately 280,000 clones, roughly 90% found once. The sample was PBMCs. All receptors derive from a woman under 30 in good health and CMV-seronegative.

The chain is built from TRBV4-1 and TRBJ2-1; tentative D call: TRBD2 (5 bases). With 6 bases removed from V and 0 bases from J, the gap between germline ends came to 6 bases. The CDR3 has 13 residues. The germline CDR1 and CDR2 sequences are MGHRA and YSYEKL. In DNA form, the CDR3 reads TGCGCCAGCAGTACTAGCTCCTACAATGAGCAGTTCTTC. It is translated as CASSTSSYNEQFF.

The rearrangement uses TRBV6-1 and TRBJ2-7; 12 bases map to TRBD2. The junction had 3 bases not matched to a gene; V was cut back by 4 bases and J by 2 bases. The CDR3 covers 15 residues. Germline-derived CDR1 and CDR2 are MNHNS and SASEGT. CDR3: CASSGGLAGTYEQYF. The CDR3 DNA reads as TGTGCCAGCAGTGGTGGACTAGCGGGGACCTACGAGCAGTACTTC.

This sequence joins TRBV5-1 and TRBJ1-4; 8 bases align to TRBD1. Trimming cost V 3 bases and J 4 bases; bases outside gene matches: 2. The CDR3 length is 14 residues. Per germline, CDR1 SGHRS and CDR2 YFSETQ. The CDR3: CASSSQGGNEKLFF. The DNA for the CDR3 is TGCGCCAGCAGCTCACAGGGGGGTAATGAAAAACTGTTTTTT.

About this clone: Other DNA variants within this sample encode the same CDR3. The gene calls are TRBV18 and TRBJ1-1; D unresolved. Trimming pared 3 bases from V and 0 bases from J, leaving 5 bases between. The length of the CDR3 is 13 residues. Looked up from germline, CDR1 is KGHSH and CDR2 is LQKENI. The CDR3, as DNA: TGTGCCAGCTCACCTTCCGTGAACACTGAAGCTTTCTTT. This encodes CASSPSVNTEAFF.

The chain uses TRBV18 and TRBJ2-7; D call uncertain. Looked up from germline, CDR1 is KGHSH and CDR2 is LQKENI. V lost 3 bases and J lost 5, with 17 bases in between. The CDR3 totals 15 residues. Here the CDR3 reads CASSPQENTIDEQYF. In nucleotides, the CDR3 is TGTGCCAGCTCACCTCAGGAAAACACCATAGACGAGCAGTACTTC. The entire variable domain, with the rest obtained from reference TRBV18 and TRBJ2-7, is as follows: NAGVMQNPRHLVRRRGQEARLRCSPMKGHSHVYWYRQLPEEGLKFMVYLQKENIIDESGMPKERFSAEFPKEGPSILRIQQVVRGDSAAYFCASSPQENTIDEQYFGPGTRLTVT.

CDR3 bases: TGCGCCAGCAGCCTTACGGGACAGGGGGCTTCACCCCTCCACTTT. It is translated as CASSLTGQGASPLHF. The chain joins TRBV4-1 to TRBJ1-6, with 12 bases identical to TRBD1. Germline lookup yields CDR1 MGHRA and CDR2 YSYEKL. Trimming cost V 4 bases and J 9 bases; bases outside gene matches: 4. The CDR3 has 15 residues.

V and J are TRBV16 and TRBJ1-2; 10 bases are shared with TRBD1. The CDR3 consists of 17 residues. Germline lookup yields CDR1 KGHSY and CDR2 FQNENV. The trim removed 0 bases at V and 6 bases at J, leaving 10 bases unmatched. CDR3 nucleotide sequence: TGTGCCAGCAGCCAATCGATGCGGACAGGGGGTCCAAATGGCTACACCTTC. Protein: CASSQSMRTGGPNGYTF.

The genes are TRBV19 and TRBJ1-2, with D tentatively TRBD1 (6 bases). CDR1 is LNHDA, CDR2 SQIVND, per germline (reference sequence). CDR3 size: 15 residues. V was cut by 5 bases and J by 3 bases, with 16 bases left in between. The CDR3 sequence: CASSESQGYYYGYTF. As DNA, the CDR3 is TGTGCCAGTAGTGAGTCACAGGGCTATTACTATGGCTACACCTTC.

As concerns this clone: The same CDR3 arises from other DNA sequences in this sample as well. The gene calls are TRBV6-1 and TRBJ1-5; TRBD1 is a possible D gene (5 bases). The V end lost 2 bases, the J end lost 7 bases, and 15 bases lay between the germline ends. Per the germline V gene, CDR1 is MNHNS and CDR2 is SASEGT. The CDR3 spans 15 residues. The CDR3 reads CASSERQTVPQPQHF. The CDR3 region has the DNA TGTGCCAGCAGTGAACGACAGACCGTCCCCCAGCCCCAGCATTTT.

V usage is TRBV11-2 and J usage is TRBJ1-2; possible D gene TRBD1, 6 bases. V was shortened by 5 bases and J by 4 bases, with 11 bases between the two germline ends. The V gene's germline CDR1 is SGHAT and CDR2 FQNNGV. The CDR3 is 13 amino acids. The CDR3 region has the DNA TGTGCCAGCAGCCGTCTAGGGGGCTATGGCTACACCTTC. It encodes CASSRLGGYGYTF.

This chain links TRBV9 with TRBJ2-1; D not resolved. CDR1 is SGDLS and CDR2 is YYNGEE in the germline V gene. The CDR3 spans 12 residues. Trimming removed 4 bases from V and 6 bases from J, with 8 bases in between. The CDR3 sequence: CASSPTSNEQFF. CDR3 nucleotides: TGTGCCAGCAGCCCAACGAGCAATGAGCAGTTCTTC.

This chain uses TRBV6-5 with TRBJ2-5; TRBD1 agrees at 7 bases. In germline, CDR1 is MNHEY, CDR2 SVGAGI. The CDR3 consists of 13 residues. V lost 4 bases, J lost 5 bases, and 4 bases stayed unmatched. This chain's CDR3 is CASSSDRVETQYF. The CDR3 coding sequence is TGTGCCAGCAGTTCTGACAGGGTGGAGACCCAGTACTTC.

The chain recombines TRBV18 with TRBJ2-3; tentatively, D is TRBD2 (7 bases). V lost 3 bases and J lost 4, with 20 bases in between. This CDR3 region has 17 residues. Germline-derived CDR1 and CDR2 are KGHSH and LQKENI. The CDR3 DNA follows: TGTGCCAGCTCACCCCTACCAGGGGCGGGGGTAGCAGATACGCAGTATTTT. This codes for CASSPLPGAGVADTQYF. Full variable domain (rest looked up from reference TRBV18 and TRBJ2-3): NAGVMQNPRHLVRRRGQEARLRCSPMKGHSHVYWYRQLPEEGLKFMVYLQKENIIDESGMPKERFSAEFPKEGPSILRIQQVVRGDSAAYFCASSPLPGAGVADTQYFGPGTRLTVL.

The J gene is TRBJ2-3, the V gene TRBV6-1, with D tentatively TRBD1 (5 bases). The length of the CDR3 is 15 residues. Germline loops: CDR1 MNHNS, CDR2 SASEGT. With 11 bases removed from V and 4 bases from J, the gap between germline ends came to 22 bases. In nucleotides, the CDR3 is TGTGCCCTACAGACAGCCCTTTCCTTTTCAGATACGCAGTATTTT. Translated, it gives CALQTALSFSDTQYF.

This chain joins TRBV7-3 and TRBJ1-6, with 8 bases identical to TRBD1. The CDR3 contains 13 residues. V was clipped by 3 bases and J by 10 bases; unmatched bases: 2. Germline CDR1 SGHTA, CDR2 FQGTGA. The CDR3 spells CASSFRQGSPLHF. CDR3 sequence (DNA): TGTGCCAGCAGCTTCAGACAGGGGTCACCCCTCCACTTT.

This chain uses TRBV7-9 with TRBJ2-3; 7 bases align to TRBD2. The trim removed 4 bases at V and 1 base at J, leaving 5 bases unmatched. CDR3 length: 15 residues. Germline V gene data show CDR1 as SEHNR and CDR2 as FQNEAQ (reference sequence). CDR3: CASSSVAGGTDTQYF. The CDR3 coding sequence is TGTGCCAGCAGCTCCGTCGCGGGGGGCACAGATACGCAGTATTTT.

The gene calls are TRBV6-1 and TRBJ2-5, with TRBD2 identical over 7 bases. CDR1 and CDR2 (germline): MNHNS, SASEGT. V lost 6 bases, J lost 5 bases, and 12 bases stayed unmatched. The CDR3 consists of 15 residues. As DNA, the CDR3 is TGTGCCAGCAGCCCCGAGCGGGGCGGTCCGGAGACCCAGTACTTC. It codes for CASSPERGGPETQYF.

The chain recombines TRBV30 with TRBJ1-2; 12 bases agree with TRBD1. V lost 1 base and J lost 2; bases outside the gene matches: 2. CDR3 length equals 15 residues. The V gene's germline CDR1 is GTSNPN and CDR2 SVGIG (reference sequence). In nucleotides, the CDR3 is TGTGCCTGGAGTGGGGACAGGGGGCGCAACTATGGCTACACCTTC. Protein sequence: CAWSGDRGRNYGYTF.

The rearrangement uses TRBV13 and TRBJ2-7, with 8 positions matching TRBD2. CDR1 PRHDT and CDR2 FYEKMQ come from the germline V gene (reference sequence). CDR3 size: 15 residues. Unmatched junction bases numbered 5, after V lost 4 bases and J lost 0 bases. CDR3 in amino acids: CASSSPGGASYEQYF. DNA for the CDR3: TGTGCCAGCAGCTCCCCCGGGGGGGCCTCCTACGAGCAGTACTTC.

Concerning this clone itself: One junction end disagrees with the germline gene, perhaps due to a read error. V gene TRBV7-9 combines with J gene TRBJ1-4; 8 nucleotides line up with TRBD1. Germline loops: CDR1 SEHNR, CDR2 FQNEAQ (reference sequence). This CDR3 is 14 amino acids long. The DNA for the CDR3 is TGTTCCAGCAGCCTCGGACAGGGTAATGAAAAACTGTTTTTT. It is translated as CSSSLGQGNEKLFF.

The chain has TRBV6-1 and TRBJ1-2; maybe TRBD1 (5 bases). V was cut by 3 bases and J by 5 bases, with 7 bases left in between. The CDR3 runs 12 residues. Germline values: CDR1 MNHNS, CDR2 SASEGT. The CDR3: CASSEPGYGYTF. The CDR3 DNA reads TGTGCCAGCAGTGAGCCAGGGTATGGCTACACCTTC.

This chain uses TRBV7-9 with TRBJ1-6, with D unclear. Trimming removed 5 bases from V and 10 bases from J, with 18 bases in between. This CDR3 spans 15 amino acids. Germline assignment: CDR1 SEHNR and CDR2 FQNEAQ (reference sequence). In DNA, the CDR3 is TGTGCCAGCAGCGTTCGGACGGAGCGGCAGTCACCCCTCCACTTT. Translating gives CASSVRTERQSPLHF.

The chain carries TRBV7-6 and TRBJ2-2; 8 nucleotides match TRBD1. V lost 4 bases and J lost 6; bases outside the gene matches: 4. CDR1 is SGHVS and CDR2 is FNYEAQ in the germline V gene. The CDR3 runs to 14 residues. As DNA, the CDR3 is TGTGCCAGCAGCTGGACAGGGCAGGCCGGGGAGCTGTTTTTT. This translates into CASSWTGQAGELFF.

The gene calls are TRBV29-1 and TRBJ2-3, with D possibly matching TRBD2 (5 bases). Per the germline V gene, CDR1 is SQVTM and CDR2 is ANQGSEA. V was shortened by 1 base and J by 1 base, with 9 bases between the two germline ends. CDR3 length equals 14 residues. In DNA, the CDR3 is TGCAGCGTTGAAGCTAGCTGGGGCACAGATACGCAGTATTTT. Translation gives CSVEASWGTDTQYF.

The genes are TRBV7-3 and TRBJ1-2, with D perhaps TRBD1 (5 bases). CDR1 is SGHTA, CDR2 FQGTGA, per germline. The V end lost 6 bases, the J end lost 6 bases, and 20 bases lay between the germline ends. The CDR3 is made up of 15 amino acids. The CDR3 DNA reads TGTGCCAGCAGTTTAGAAATCGGGACTCCAGATGGCTACACCTTC. Its translation is CASSLEIGTPDGYTF.

The J gene is TRBJ2-6, the V gene TRBV5-1; D is undetermined. The CDR3 loop spans 18 amino acids. Trimming pared 0 bases from V and 0 bases from J, leaving 13 bases between. Germline V gives CDR1 SGHRS, CDR2 YFSETQ. This CDR3 reads CASSLAESSLSGANVLTF. In nucleotides, the CDR3 is TGCGCCAGCAGCTTGGCCGAGAGTTCCCTCTCTGGGGCCAACGTCCTGACTTTC.

This clone was detected once. The chain employs TRBV30 and TRBJ1-1; TRBD1 agrees at 7 bases. The CDR3 sequence is 15 residues long. Trimming at V came to 1 base and at J to 3 bases, leaving 8 bases not matched to a gene. Per the germline V gene, CDR1 is GTSNPN and CDR2 is SVGIG (reference sequence). The CDR3 sequence: CAWSAMTGRHTEAFF. CDR3 nucleotide sequence: TGTGCCTGGAGTGCCATGACAGGGAGGCACACTGAAGCTTTCTTT.

This chain links TRBV7-9 with TRBJ1-4; maybe TRBD1 (6 bases). Trimming stripped 5 bases from V and 6 bases from J, with 13 bases between. Germline CDR1 and CDR2: SEHNR and FQNEAQ (reference sequence). The CDR3 has 14 residues. CDR3 protein: CASSPNRVHEKLFF. CDR3 nucleotides: TGTGCCAGCAGCCCTAACAGGGTTCATGAAAAACTGTTTTTT.